The 2 T cell receptor beta chains reported below all come from one sample, sequenced in a study of T cells in Graves' hyperthyroidism and ophthalmopathy. TCR beta CDR3 sequences were amplified from RNA transcripts. First-round RT-PCR of the TCR CDR3 relied on the HTBI primer set. TCRdb processed the multiplex PCR reads anew with MiXCR; each CDR3 protein has one entry. This table has approximately 640,000 distinct CDR3 sequences, roughly 16% appearing once. What was sequenced was blood. The receptors derive from a woman between 25 and 40 years old with Graves' hyperthyroidism.

This clonotype was counted many times. The chain recombines TRBV5-1 with TRBJ2-7, with a possible D match to TRBD2 (6 bases). The CDR3 has 13 amino acids. Trimming cost V 2 bases and J 3 bases, with 9 bases left between them. Germline V CDR1 and CDR2: SGHRS, YFSETQ. The chain's CDR3 is CASSFGSNYEQYF. The CDR3 DNA follows: TGCGCCAGCAGCTTCGGGAGCAACTACGAGCAGTACTTC.

This clonotype has just a few counts. The chain is built from TRBV5-1 and TRBJ2-1, with 7 bases identical to TRBD2. This CDR3 has 14 residues. Germline V CDR1 and CDR2: SGHRS, YFSETQ. V dropped 4 bases and J dropped 7; count of bases not matched to a gene: 8. The CDR3: CASSGGSLQNEQFF. The CDR3 nucleotides are TGCGCCAGCAGCGGCGGGAGTCTTCAGAATGAGCAGTTCTTC. The full variable domain, with the rest looked up from reference TRBV5-1 and TRBJ2-1, is KAGVTQTPRYLIKTRGQQVTLSCSPISGHRSVSWYQQTPGQGLQFLFEYFSETQRNKGNFPGRFSGRQFSNSRSEMNVSTLELGDSALYLCASSGGSLQNEQFFGPGTRLTVL.